A selection of T cell receptor beta chains follows, all from one sample in a study of T cell responses to AZD1222 COVID-19 vaccine. Profiling relied on immunoSEQ multiplex PCR, and the TCRdb table lists in-frame clones only, not all of them. The data show approximately 130,000 clones, 93% seen once. The sequences come from peripheral blood, collected on day 0 of AZD1222 vaccination. These receptors all come from an adult in good health. CDR3s include the opening cysteine and the closing phenylalanine or tryptophan. D genes are given only for firm matches. The listing skips clone size in some rows; elsewhere it reads once, few, many or a size class.

v_gene,d_gene,j_gene,abundance,CDR3aa,CDR3nt
TRBV11-2,NA,TRBJ1-1,NA,CASSLDPAMNTEAFF,TGTGCCAGCAGCTTAGATCCGGCCATGAACACTGAAGCTTTCTTT
TRBV4-3,TRBD1,TRBJ1-6,NA,CASSQDRDRGDSPLHF,TGCGCCAGCAGCCAAGATCGAGACAGGGGAGATTCACCCCTCCACTTT
TRBV19,NA,TRBJ1-5,once,CASTRQAASNQPQHF,TGTGCCAGTACTCGGCAGGCCGCAAGCAATCAGCCCCAGCATTTT
TRBV18,NA,TRBJ1-5,once,CASSPGQISNQPQHF,TGTGCCAGCTCACCCGGACAGATTAGCAATCAGCCCCAGCATTTT
TRBV9,NA,TRBJ2-7,NA,CASTTLLRGGEQYF,TGTGCCAGCACCACCCTCCTTAGGGGAGGAGAGCAGTACTTC
TRBV28,NA,TRBJ2-7,NA,CASSSTPGSGPYEQYF,TGTGCCAGCAGTTCCACCCCCGGCTCCGGCCCCTACGAGCAGTACTTC
TRBV28,NA,TRBJ1-5,NA,CASSLPGGEQPQHF,TGTGCCAGCAGTTTGCCCGGGGGCGAACAGCCCCAGCATTTT
TRBV28,NA,TRBJ1-3,once,CASSPDTRSGNTIYF,TGTGCCAGCAGTCCGGACACCCGCTCTGGAAACACCATATATTTT
TRBV4-3,TRBD1,TRBJ1-1,NA,CASSHLGTGVEAFF,TGCGCCAGCAGCCATTTGGGGACAGGGGTCGAAGCTTTCTTT
TRBV6-1,NA,TRBJ1-6,once,CASSGDRGQGNSPLHF,TGTGCCAGCAGTGGTGACCGGGGGCAGGGGAATTCACCCCTCCACTTT
TRBV27,TRBD2,TRBJ2-7,once,CASRIAGDYEQYF,TGTGCCTCAAGGATAGCGGGAGATTACGAGCAGTACTTC
TRBV28,TRBD1,TRBJ1-6,NA,CASSQTGRGSPLHF,TGTGCCAGCAGTCAGACAGGGAGGGGTTCACCCCTCCACTTT
TRBV19,NA,TRBJ1-4,NA,CASSTRQATNEKLFF,TGTGCCAGTAGTACCAGACAGGCAACTAATGAAAAACTGTTTTTT
TRBV29-1,NA,TRBJ1-3,NA,CSATSGNTIYF,TGCAGCGCCACCTCTGGAAACACCATATATTTT
TRBV7-2,NA,TRBJ2-3,once,CASSLSRETDTQYF,TGTGCCAGCAGCTTATCGAGGGAGACAGATACGCAGTATTTT
TRBV19,NA,TRBJ1-2,NA,CASSIEEGANYGYTF,TGTGCCAGTAGTATAGAGGAAGGGGCTAACTATGGCTACACCTTC
TRBV19,NA,TRBJ1-4,NA,CASSITAQEGEKLFF,TGTGCCAGTAGTATAACCGCGCAGGAAGGGGAAAAACTGTTTTTT
TRBV7-3,NA,TRBJ2-3,NA,CASSRSVSSTDTQYF,TGTGCCAGCAGTAGGTCCGTTTCTAGCACAGATACGCAGTATTTT
TRBV30,TRBD2,TRBJ2-3,NA,CAWSDLTSLAGVGTDTQYF,TGTGCCTGGAGTGACCTAACTTCCCTAGCGGGAGTTGGAACAGATACGCAGTATTTT
TRBV6-5,NA,TRBJ1-3,NA,CASSYSDTGNTIYF,TGTGCCAGCAGTTACTCAGACACTGGAAACACCATATATTTT
TRBV4-3,NA,TRBJ2-4,NA,CASSQGHLGTGGGIQYF,TGCGCCAGCAGCCAAGGCCACCTCGGGACTGGAGGGGGCATTCAGTACTTC
TRBV4-1,NA,TRBJ1-2,NA,CASSPPSGDYGYTF,TGCGCCAGCAGCCCGCCCTCTGGGGACTATGGCTACACCTTC
TRBV29-1,NA,TRBJ2-5,NA,CSVIRRGPPETQYF,TGCAGCGTTATTCGACGGGGCCCCCCAGAGACCCAGTACTTC
TRBV5-4,NA,TRBJ1-2,once,CASSLAGEPYGYTF,TGTGCCAGCAGCTTGGCCGGGGAACCCTATGGCTACACCTTC
TRBV9,NA,TRBJ1-5,NA,CASSVGTSNQPQHF,TGTGCCAGCAGCGTAGGAACTTCTAATCAGCCCCAGCATTTT
TRBV28,TRBD1,TRBJ1-2,once,CASTRDGTGVHGYTF,TGTGCCAGCACTCGGGACGGGACAGGGGTCCATGGCTACACCTTC
TRBV4-2,NA,TRBJ1-2,NA,CASSQESSYTF,TGTGCCAGCAGCCAAGAGTCGAGCTACACCTTC
TRBV9,NA,TRBJ2-7,NA,CASSVDYLMNEQYF,TGTGCCAGCAGCGTAGACTACCTCATGAACGAGCAGTACTTC
TRBV4-3,NA,TRBJ2-1,NA,CASSQTHGGPSYNEQFF,TGCGCCAGCAGCCAAACCCACGGGGGGCCCTCCTACAATGAGCAGTTCTTC
TRBV28,NA,TRBJ1-1,NA,CASSLAGKAFF,TGTGCCAGCAGTTTGGCAGGGAAAGCTTTCTTT
TRBV27,NA,TRBJ1-2,NA,CASSVGPNYGYTF,TGTGCCAGCAGCGTCGGACCTAACTATGGCTACACCTTC
TRBV15,NA,TRBJ1-5,once,CATSTGSGQPQHF,TGTGCCACCAGCACAGGGTCGGGGCAGCCCCAGCATTTT
TRBV10-3,TRBD2,TRBJ2-7,NA,CAISEPSGGEQYF,TGTGCCATCAGTGAGCCGAGCGGGGGCGAGCAGTACTTC
TRBV27,TRBD1,TRBJ2-3,NA,CASSVQLPGQGKYTQYF,TGTGCCAGCAGTGTACAACTCCCGGGACAGGGGAAGTATACGCAGTATTTT
TRBV28,NA,TRBJ1-3,NA,CASSLNGNTIYF,TGTGCCAGCAGTTTAAATGGAAACACCATATATTTT
TRBV27,NA,TRBJ1-3,NA,CASSLMGTLSAGNTIYF,TGTGCCAGCAGTTTAATGGGTACCTTATCGGCAGGAAACACCATATATTTT
TRBV5-1,TRBD2,TRBJ2-5,NA,CASSLGARGRETQYF,TGCGCCAGCAGCTTGGGGGCGCGGGGGAGAGAGACCCAGTACTTC
TRBV7-3,TRBD2,TRBJ2-3,NA,CASSLRLAGDGGDTQYF,TGTGCCAGCAGCTTAAGATTAGCGGGAGATGGGGGAGATACGCAGTATTTT
TRBV30,NA,TRBJ1-1,NA,CAWSRGSNTEAFF,TGTGCCTGGAGTAGGGGATCGAACACTGAAGCTTTCTTT
TRBV27,NA,TRBJ1-2,NA,CASSLSGTNYGYTF,TGTGCCAGCAGTTTATCCGGGACGAACTATGGCTACACCTTC
TRBV11-3,NA,TRBJ2-5,NA,CASSLSQQETQYF,TGTGCCAGCAGCTTAAGTCAACAAGAGACCCAGTACTTC
TRBV19,NA,TRBJ1-1,NA,CASSFGGGDQRPFF,TGTGCCAGTAGTTTTGGGGGGGGCGATCAAAGGCCTTTCTTT
TRBV21-1,NA,TRBJ2-7,few,CASGRFEQYF,TGTGCCAGCGGACGGTTCGAGCAGTACTTC
TRBV29-1,TRBD1,TRBJ1-1,NA,CSVRPGQYTEAFF,TGCAGCGTCAGGCCGGGACAGTACACTGAAGCTTTCTTT
TRBV2,NA,TRBJ1-1,NA,CASSETRMNTEAFF,TGTGCCAGCAGTGAAACTCGTATGAACACTGAAGCTTTCTTT